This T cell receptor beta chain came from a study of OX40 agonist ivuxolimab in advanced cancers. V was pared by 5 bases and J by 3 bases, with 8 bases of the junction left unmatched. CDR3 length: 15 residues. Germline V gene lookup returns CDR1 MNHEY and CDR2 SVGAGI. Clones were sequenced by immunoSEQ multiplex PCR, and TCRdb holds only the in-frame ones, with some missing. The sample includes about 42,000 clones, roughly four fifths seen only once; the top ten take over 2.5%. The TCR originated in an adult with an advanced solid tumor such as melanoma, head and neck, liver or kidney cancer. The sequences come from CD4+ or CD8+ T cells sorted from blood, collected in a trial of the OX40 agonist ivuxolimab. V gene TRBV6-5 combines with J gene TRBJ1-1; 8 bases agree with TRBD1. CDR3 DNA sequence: TGTGCCAGCAGTCGAAGACAGGGGAGGGACACTGAAGCTTTCTTT. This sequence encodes CASSRRQGRDTEAFF.